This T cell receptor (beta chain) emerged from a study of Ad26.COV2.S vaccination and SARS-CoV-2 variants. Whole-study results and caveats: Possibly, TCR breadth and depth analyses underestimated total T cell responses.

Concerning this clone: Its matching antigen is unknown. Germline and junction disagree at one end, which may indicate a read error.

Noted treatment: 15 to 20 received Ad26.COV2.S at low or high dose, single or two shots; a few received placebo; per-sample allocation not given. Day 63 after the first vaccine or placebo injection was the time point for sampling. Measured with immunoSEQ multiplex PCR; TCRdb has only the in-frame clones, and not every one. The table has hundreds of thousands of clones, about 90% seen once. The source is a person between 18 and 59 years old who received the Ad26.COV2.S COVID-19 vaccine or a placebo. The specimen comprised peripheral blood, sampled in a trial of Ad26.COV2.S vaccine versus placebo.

This CDR3 is CATSPSGGGAWGQFF. The CDR3 bases are TGTGCCACTAGTCCCTCCGGCGGGGGGGCCTGGGGGCAGTTCTTC. The V gene is TRBV19, the J gene TRBJ2-1; 9 nucleotides match TRBD2. Germline V CDR1 and CDR2: LNHDA, SQIVND (reference sequence). The CDR3 runs 15 residues.